The 8 T cell receptor beta chains reported below all come from one sample, sequenced in a study of blood T cell repertoires in COVID-19. Sequencing used immunoSEQ multiplex PCR; TCRdb keeps in-frame clones, though not all of them. The table lists 110,000 or so clones, about four fifths of them singletons, with more than 8% in the top ten. The sequenced material came from peripheral blood. These receptors were taken from a woman aged 70 to 79 with acute or convalescent COVID-19.

This clone was observed a few times. The chain carries TRBV12-2 and TRBJ1-1; TRBD1 is taken as the D call from the table, unchecked against the DNA. TRBV12-2 is given as a pseudogene. The CDR3 is 15 amino acids. DNA for the CDR3: TGTGCAAGTCGCCCATACAGGGCAAGAGGGACTGAAGCTTTCTTT. Its translation is CASRPYRARGTEAFF.

The CDR3 reads CASSLEGGANSPLHF. CDR3 coding DNA: TGCGCCAGCAGCTTGGAGGGGGGGGCCAATTCACCCCTCCACTTT. This chain uses TRBV5-1 with TRBJ1-6, with D possibly TRBD1 on 6 matching bases. With 0 bases removed from V and 7 bases from J, the gap between germline ends came to 11 bases. The V gene's germline CDR1 is SGHRS and CDR2 YFSETQ. The CDR3 consists of 15 residues. The variable domain in full, with the rest retrieved from reference TRBV5-1 and TRBJ1-6, is KAGVTQTPRYLIKTRGQQVTLSCSPISGHRSVSWYQQTPGQGLQFLFEYFSETQRNKGNFPGRFSGRQFSNSRSEMNVSTLELGDSALYLCASSLEGGANSPLHFGNGTRLTVT.

This clone was detected a few times. The V gene is TRBV13, the J gene TRBJ1-1; D is ambiguous. The V end lost 5 bases, the J end lost 1 base, and 8 bases lay between the germline ends. The CDR3 totals 13 residues. CDR1 PRHDT and CDR2 FYEKMQ come from the germline V gene (reference sequence). CDR3 residues: CASSPTQNTEAFF. The CDR3 DNA reads as TGTGCCAGCAGCCCAACACAGAACACTGAAGCTTTCTTT.

The gene calls are TRBV5-4 and TRBJ2-3, with a tentative D call TRBD2 (6 bases). V was trimmed by 2 bases and J by 5 bases, leaving 9 bases between them. Germline V gene sequence: CDR1 SGHNT, CDR2 YYREEE (reference sequence). The CDR3 loop spans 13 amino acids. CDR3 in DNA: TGTGCCAGCAGCTTCGGGGGACGAGATACGCAGTATTTT. Its translation: CASSFGGRDTQYF.

The chain carries TRBV5-1 and TRBJ2-5, with D possibly being TRBD1 (5 bases). Germline V lookup: CDR1 SGHRS, CDR2 YFSETQ. V dropped 4 bases and J dropped 1 base, with 11 bases sitting between them. The length of the CDR3 is 14 residues. The DNA of the CDR3 is TGCGCCAGCAGCCCGCGGACATCCCAAGAGACCCAGTACTTC. Its protein is CASSPRTSQETQYF.

The count of this clone is one. This sequence joins TRBV19 and TRBJ1-2, with TRBD1 matching 8 bases. After removal of 10 bases from V and 7 bases from J, the junction contained 14 bases not matched to a gene. Germline V gene sequence: CDR1 LNHDA, CDR2 SQIVND (reference sequence). The CDR3 sequence is 14 residues long. The CDR3 loop is CAISLPGQEGGYTF. The CDR3 nucleotides are TGTGCCATCTCTCTTCCGGGACAGGAGGGTGGCTACACCTTC.

This clone came up once. The chain is built from TRBV5-1 and TRBJ2-3; perhaps TRBD1 as D (5 bases). This CDR3 comprises 16 residues. Germline V gives CDR1 SGHRS, CDR2 YFSETQ. The V and J ends lost 4 bases and 3 bases respectively, with 18 bases between them. CDR3: CASSAVTETFTDTQYF. The CDR3 DNA sequence: TGCGCCAGCAGCGCAGTGACAGAAACCTTTACAGATACGCAGTATTTT.

The chain has TRBV3-1 (or the pseudogene TRBV3-2) and TRBJ1-4, with a possible D match to TRBD1 (6 bases). Germline CDR1 reads LGHDT; CDR2 reads YNNKEL (reference sequence). The germline V and J ends were trimmed by 5 bases and 7 bases, with 14 bases remaining between them. The CDR3 totals 14 residues. CDR3 sequence (DNA): TGTGCCAGCAGCTCAGGGGTAAGCGGTGAAAAACTGTTTTTT. It yields the protein CASSSGVSGEKLFF.